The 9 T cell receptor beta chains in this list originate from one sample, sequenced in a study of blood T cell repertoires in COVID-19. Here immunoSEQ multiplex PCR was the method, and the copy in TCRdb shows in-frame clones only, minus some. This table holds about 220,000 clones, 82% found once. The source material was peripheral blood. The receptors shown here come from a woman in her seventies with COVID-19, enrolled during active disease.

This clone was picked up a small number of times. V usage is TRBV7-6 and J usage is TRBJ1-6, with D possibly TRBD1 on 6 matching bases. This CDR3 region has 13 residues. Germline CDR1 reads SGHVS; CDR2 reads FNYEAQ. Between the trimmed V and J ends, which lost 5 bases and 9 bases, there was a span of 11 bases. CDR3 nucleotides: TGTGCCAGCAGCGCGGACAGACTTTCACCCCTCCACTTT. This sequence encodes CASSADRLSPLHF.

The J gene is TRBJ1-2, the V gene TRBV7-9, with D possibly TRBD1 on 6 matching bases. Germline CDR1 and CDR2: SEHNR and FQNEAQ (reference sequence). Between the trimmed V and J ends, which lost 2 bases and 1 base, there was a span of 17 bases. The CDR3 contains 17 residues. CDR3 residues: CASSLFRGHGRNYGYTF. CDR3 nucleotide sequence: TGTGCCAGCAGCTTATTCAGGGGACACGGTCGTAACTATGGCTACACCTTC.

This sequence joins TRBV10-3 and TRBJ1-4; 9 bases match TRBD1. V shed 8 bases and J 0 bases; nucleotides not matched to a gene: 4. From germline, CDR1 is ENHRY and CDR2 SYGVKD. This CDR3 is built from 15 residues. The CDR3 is CAIGDRAATNEKLFF. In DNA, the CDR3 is TGTGCCATCGGGGACAGGGCTGCAACTAATGAAAAACTGTTTTTT.

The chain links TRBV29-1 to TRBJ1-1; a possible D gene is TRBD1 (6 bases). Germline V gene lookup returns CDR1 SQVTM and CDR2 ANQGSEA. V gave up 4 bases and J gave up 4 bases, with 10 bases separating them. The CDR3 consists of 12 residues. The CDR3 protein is CSVGEGGTEAFF. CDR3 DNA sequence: TGCAGCGTTGGGGAAGGGGGCACTGAAGCTTTCTTT.

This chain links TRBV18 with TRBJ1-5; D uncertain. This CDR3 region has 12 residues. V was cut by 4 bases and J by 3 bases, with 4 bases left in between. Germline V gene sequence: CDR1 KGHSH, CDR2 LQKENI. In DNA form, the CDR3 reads TGTGCCAGCTCACTTCTCAATCAGCCCCAGCATTTT. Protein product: CASSLLNQPQHF.

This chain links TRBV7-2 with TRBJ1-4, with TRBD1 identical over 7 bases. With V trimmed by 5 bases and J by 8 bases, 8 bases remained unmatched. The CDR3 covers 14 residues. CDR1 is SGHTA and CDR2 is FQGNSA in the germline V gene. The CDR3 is CASSVDRVQEKLFF. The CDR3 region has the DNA TGTGCCAGCAGCGTCGACAGGGTACAGGAAAAACTGTTTTTT.

This chain's CDR3 is CASSLFAGEYNQPQHF. The CDR3 nucleotides are TGTGCCAGCAGCTTATTTGCAGGGGAATACAATCAGCCCCAGCATTTT. The rearrangement links TRBV7-2 to TRBJ1-5; D is perhaps TRBD1 (6 bases). The V end was cut by 2 bases, the J end by 3 bases, with 14 bases between. The CDR3 contains 16 residues. Germline CDR1 reads SGHTA; CDR2 reads FQGNSA.

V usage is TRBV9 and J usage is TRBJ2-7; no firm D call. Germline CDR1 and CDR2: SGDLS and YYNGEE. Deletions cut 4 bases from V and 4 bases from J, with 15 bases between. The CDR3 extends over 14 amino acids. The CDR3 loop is CASSPDPNRYEQYF. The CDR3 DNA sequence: TGTGCCAGCAGCCCCGATCCCAACCGGTACGAGCAGTACTTC. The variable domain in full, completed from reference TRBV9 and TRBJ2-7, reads DSGVTQTPKHLITATGQRVTLRCSPRSGDLSVYWYQQSLDQGLQFLIQYYNGEERAKGNILERFSAQQFPDLHSELNLSSLELGDSALYFCASSPDPNRYEQYFGPGTRLTVT.

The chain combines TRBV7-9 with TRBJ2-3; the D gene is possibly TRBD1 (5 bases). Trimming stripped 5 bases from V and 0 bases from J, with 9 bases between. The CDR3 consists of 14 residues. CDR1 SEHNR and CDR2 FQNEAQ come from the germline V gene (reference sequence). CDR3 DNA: TGTGCCAGCAGCCTTGGGGCCAGCACAGATACGCAGTATTTT. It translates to CASSLGASTDTQYF.